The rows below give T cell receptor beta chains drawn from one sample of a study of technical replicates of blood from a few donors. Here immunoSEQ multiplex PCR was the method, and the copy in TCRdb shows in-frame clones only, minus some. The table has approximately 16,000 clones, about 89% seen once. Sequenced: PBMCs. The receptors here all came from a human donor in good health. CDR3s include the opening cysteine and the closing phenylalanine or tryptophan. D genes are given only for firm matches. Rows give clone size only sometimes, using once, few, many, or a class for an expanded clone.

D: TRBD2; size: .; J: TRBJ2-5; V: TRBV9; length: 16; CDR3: CASSGLAGIVGETQYF; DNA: TGTGCCAGCAGCGGACTAGCGGGAATAGTAGGAGAGACCCAGTACTTC
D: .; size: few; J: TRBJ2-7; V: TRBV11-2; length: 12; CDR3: CASSPRPYEQYF; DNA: TGTGCCAGCAGCCCTCGTCCCTACGAGCAGTACTTC
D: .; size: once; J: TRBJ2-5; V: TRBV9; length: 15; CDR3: CASSTAGRLEETQYF; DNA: TGTGCCAGCAGTACCGCGGGGAGACTGGAGGAGACCCAGTACTTC
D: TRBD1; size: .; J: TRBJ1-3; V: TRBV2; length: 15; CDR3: CASSGTGISGNTIYF; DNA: TGTGCCAGCAGTGGGACAGGGATCTCTGGAAACACCATATATTTT
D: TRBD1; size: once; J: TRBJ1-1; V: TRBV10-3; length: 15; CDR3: CAISDVDRGGSEAFF; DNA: TGTGCCATCAGTGATGTCGACAGGGGCGGCAGTGAAGCTTTCTTT
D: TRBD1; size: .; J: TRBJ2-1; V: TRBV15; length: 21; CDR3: CATSRTFFEPNRGSVRNEQFF; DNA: TGTGCCACCAGCAGAACTTTTTTTGAGCCTAACAGGGGGTCGGTTCGGAATGAGCAGTTCTTC
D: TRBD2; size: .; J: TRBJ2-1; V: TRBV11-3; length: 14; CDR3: CASSSGLAYNEQFF; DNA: TGTGCCAGCAGCTCGGGACTAGCCTACAATGAGCAGTTCTTC
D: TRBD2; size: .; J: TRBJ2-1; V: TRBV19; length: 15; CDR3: CASSMGTSVYNEQFF; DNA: TGTGCCAGTAGTATGGGGACTAGCGTCTACAATGAGCAGTTCTTC
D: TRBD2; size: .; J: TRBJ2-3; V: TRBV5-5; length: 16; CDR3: CASSLGGRASADTQYF; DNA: TGTGCCAGCAGCTTGGGCGGGAGGGCCTCGGCAGATACGCAGTATTTT
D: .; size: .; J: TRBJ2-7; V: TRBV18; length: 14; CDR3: CASSPTSGPYEQYF; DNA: TGTGCCAGCTCACCAACGAGCGGCCCCTACGAGCAGTACTTC
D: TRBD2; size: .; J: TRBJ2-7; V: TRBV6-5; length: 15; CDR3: CASSYSELAVGEQYF; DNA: TGTGCCAGCAGTTACTCGGAACTAGCGGTCGGGGAGCAGTACTTC
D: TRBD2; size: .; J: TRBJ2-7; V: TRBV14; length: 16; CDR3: CASSQFRASGSYEQYF; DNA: TGTGCCAGCAGCCAATTTAGGGCTAGCGGGAGTTACGAGCAGTACTTC
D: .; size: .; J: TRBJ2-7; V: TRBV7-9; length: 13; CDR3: CASSLESSYEQYF; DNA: TGTGCCAGCAGCTTAGAGAGCTCCTACGAGCAGTACTTC
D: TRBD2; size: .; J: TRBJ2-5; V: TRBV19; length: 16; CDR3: CASSIALAGARVAQYF; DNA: TGTGCCAGTAGTATAGCCCTAGCGGGAGCCCGAGTGGCCCAGTACTTC
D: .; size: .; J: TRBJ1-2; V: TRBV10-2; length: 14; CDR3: CASSETGLSYGYTF; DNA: TGCGCCAGCAGTGAGACGGGTCTCAGTTATGGCTACACCTTC
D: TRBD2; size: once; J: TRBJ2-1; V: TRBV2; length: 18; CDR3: CASSDVRVRLAGSHEQFF; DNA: TGTGCCAGCAGTGATGTCAGGGTGCGACTAGCGGGATCTCATGAGCAGTTCTTC
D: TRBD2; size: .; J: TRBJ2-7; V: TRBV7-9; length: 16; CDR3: CASSPKPAGVPYEQYF; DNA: TGTGCCAGCAGCCCTAAGCCAGCGGGAGTACCCTACGAGCAGTACTTC
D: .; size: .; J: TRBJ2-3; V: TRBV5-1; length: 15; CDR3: CASSSPRGPTDTQYF; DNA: TGCGCCAGCAGCTCCCCTCGAGGCCCCACAGATACGCAGTATTTT
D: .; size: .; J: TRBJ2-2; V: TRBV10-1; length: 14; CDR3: CASSRDTYTGELFF; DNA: TGCGCCAGTTCCCGGGACACCTACACCGGGGAGCTGTTTTTT
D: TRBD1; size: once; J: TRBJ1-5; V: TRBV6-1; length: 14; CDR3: CASSGQGQNQPQHF; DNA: TGTGCCAGCAGTGGACAGGGGCAAAATCAGCCCCAGCATTTT
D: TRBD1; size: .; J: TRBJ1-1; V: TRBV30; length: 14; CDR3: CAWGRDRVRTEAFF; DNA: TGTGCCTGGGGCCGGGACAGGGTTCGCACTGAAGCTTTCTTT
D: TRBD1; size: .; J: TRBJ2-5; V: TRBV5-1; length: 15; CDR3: CASSPHRDSLETQYF; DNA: TGCGCCAGCAGCCCCCACCGGGACAGTCTAGAGACCCAGTACTTC
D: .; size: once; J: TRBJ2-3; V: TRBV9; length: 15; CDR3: CASSVGVGDTDTQYF; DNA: TGTGCCAGCAGCGTAGGTGTGGGAGACACAGATACGCAGTATTTT
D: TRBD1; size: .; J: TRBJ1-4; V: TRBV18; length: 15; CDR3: CASSPGQGYSEKLFF; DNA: TGTGCCAGCTCACCGGGACAGGGTTATAGTGAAAAACTGTTTTTT
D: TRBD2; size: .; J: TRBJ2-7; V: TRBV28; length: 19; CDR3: CASSSRTASAGLSSYEQYF; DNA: TGTGCCAGCAGTTCCCGGACGGCATCAGCGGGACTATCTTCCTACGAGCAGTACTTC
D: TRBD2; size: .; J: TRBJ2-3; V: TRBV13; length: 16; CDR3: CASSHGLAGGGDTQYF; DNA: TGTGCCAGCAGCCATGGACTAGCGGGAGGCGGAGATACGCAGTATTTT
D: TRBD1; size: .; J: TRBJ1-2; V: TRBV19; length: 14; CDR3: CASSIQGGNYGYTF; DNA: TGTGCCAGTAGTATACAGGGGGGTAACTATGGCTACACCTTC
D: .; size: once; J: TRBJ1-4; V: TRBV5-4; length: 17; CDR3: CASSPGEDPATNEKLFF; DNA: TGTGCCAGCAGCCCGGGGGAGGATCCTGCAACTAATGAAAAACTGTTTTTT
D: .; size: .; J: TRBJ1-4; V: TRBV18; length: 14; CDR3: CASSPQATNEKLFF; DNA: TGTGCCAGCTCACCTCAGGCTACAAATGAAAAACTGTTTTTT
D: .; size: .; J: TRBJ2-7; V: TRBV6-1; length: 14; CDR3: CASSSDRYSYEQYF; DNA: TGTGCCAGCAGTTCTGACAGATACTCCTACGAGCAGTACTTC
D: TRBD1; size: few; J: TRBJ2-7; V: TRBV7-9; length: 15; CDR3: CASRLTGGGPYEQYF; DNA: TGTGCCAGCAGACTAACAGGGGGCGGCCCATACGAGCAGTACTTC
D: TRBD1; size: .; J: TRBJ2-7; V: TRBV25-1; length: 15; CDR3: CASSTGTGAFGEQYF; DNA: TGTGCCAGCAGTACCGGGACAGGGGCCTTCGGCGAGCAGTACTTC
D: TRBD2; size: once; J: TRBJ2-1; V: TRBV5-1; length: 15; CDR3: CASSNGLAGVHEQFF; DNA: TGCGCCAGCAGCAACGGACTAGCGGGAGTCCATGAGCAGTTCTTC
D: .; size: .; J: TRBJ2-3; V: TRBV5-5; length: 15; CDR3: CASSLGTLTTDTQYF; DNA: TGTGCCAGCAGCCTGGGGACTCTGACCACAGATACGCAGTATTTT
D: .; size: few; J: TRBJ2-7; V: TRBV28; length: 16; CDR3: CASSLGLLSVSYEQYF; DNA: TGTGCCAGCAGTTTAGGGTTACTTAGCGTATCCTACGAGCAGTACTTC
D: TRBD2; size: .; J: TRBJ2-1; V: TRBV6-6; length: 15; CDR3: CASSPGTSIVNEQFF; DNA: TGTGCCAGCAGCCCCGGGACTAGCATTGTCAATGAGCAGTTCTTC
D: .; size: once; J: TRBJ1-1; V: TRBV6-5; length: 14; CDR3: CASSYSSGSTEAFF; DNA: TGTGCCAGCAGTTACTCATCCGGGAGTACTGAAGCTTTCTTT
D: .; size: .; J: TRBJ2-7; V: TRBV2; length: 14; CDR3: CASTLSQLSYEQYF; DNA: TGTGCCAGCACCCTCTCTCAGTTATCCTACGAGCAGTACTTC
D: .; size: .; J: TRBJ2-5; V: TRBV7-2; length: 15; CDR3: CASSQRPQRGETQYF; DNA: TGTGCCAGCAGCCAAAGACCCCAAAGAGGGGAGACCCAGTACTTC
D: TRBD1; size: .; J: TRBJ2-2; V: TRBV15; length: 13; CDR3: CATGTGGTGELFF; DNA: TGTGCCACCGGGACAGGGGGCACCGGGGAGCTGTTTTTT